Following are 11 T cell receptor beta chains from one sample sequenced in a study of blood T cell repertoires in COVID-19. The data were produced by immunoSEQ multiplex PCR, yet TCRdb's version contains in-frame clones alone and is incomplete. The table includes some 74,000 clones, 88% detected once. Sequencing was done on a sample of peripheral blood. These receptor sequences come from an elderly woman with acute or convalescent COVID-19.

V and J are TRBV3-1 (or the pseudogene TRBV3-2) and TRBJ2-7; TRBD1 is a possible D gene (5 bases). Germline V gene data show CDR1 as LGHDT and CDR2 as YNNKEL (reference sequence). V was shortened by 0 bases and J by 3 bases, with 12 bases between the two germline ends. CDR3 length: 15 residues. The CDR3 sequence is CASSQEIGVIYEQYF. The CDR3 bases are TGTGCCAGCAGCCAAGAGATAGGGGTTATCTACGAGCAGTACTTC.

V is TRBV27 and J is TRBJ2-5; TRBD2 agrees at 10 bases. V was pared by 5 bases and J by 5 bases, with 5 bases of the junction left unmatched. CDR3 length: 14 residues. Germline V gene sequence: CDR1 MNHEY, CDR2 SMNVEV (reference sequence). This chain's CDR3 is CASSTLAGRETQYF. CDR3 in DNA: TGTGCCAGCAGTACACTAGCGGGAAGGGAGACCCAGTACTTC.

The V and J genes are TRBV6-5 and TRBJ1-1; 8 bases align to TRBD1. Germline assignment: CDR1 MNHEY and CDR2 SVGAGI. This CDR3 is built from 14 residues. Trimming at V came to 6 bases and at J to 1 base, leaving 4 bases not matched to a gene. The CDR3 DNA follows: TGTGCCAGCAGGTCGGGACAGGCGAACACTGAAGCTTTCTTT. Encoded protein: CASRSGQANTEAFF.

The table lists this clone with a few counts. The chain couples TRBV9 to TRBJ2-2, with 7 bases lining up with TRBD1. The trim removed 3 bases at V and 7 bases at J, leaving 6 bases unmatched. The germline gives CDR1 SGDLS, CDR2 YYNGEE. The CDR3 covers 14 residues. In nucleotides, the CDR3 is TGTGCCAGCAGCGCCTCGACAGGGATCGGGGAGCTGTTTTTT. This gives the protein CASSASTGIGELFF.

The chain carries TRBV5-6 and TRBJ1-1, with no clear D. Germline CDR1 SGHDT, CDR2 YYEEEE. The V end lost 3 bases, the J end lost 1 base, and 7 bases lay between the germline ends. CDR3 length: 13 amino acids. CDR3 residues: CASSSTGNTEAFF. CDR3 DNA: TGTGCCAGCAGCTCCACCGGGAACACTGAAGCTTTCTTT.

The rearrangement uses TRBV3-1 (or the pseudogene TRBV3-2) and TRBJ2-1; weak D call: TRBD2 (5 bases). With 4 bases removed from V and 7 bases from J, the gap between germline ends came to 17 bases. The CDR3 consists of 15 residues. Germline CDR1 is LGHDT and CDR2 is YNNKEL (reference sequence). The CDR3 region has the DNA TGTGCCAGCAGCCCCCGGCCAGGAGGTGGAAATGAGCAGTTCTTC. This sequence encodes CASSPRPGGGNEQFF.

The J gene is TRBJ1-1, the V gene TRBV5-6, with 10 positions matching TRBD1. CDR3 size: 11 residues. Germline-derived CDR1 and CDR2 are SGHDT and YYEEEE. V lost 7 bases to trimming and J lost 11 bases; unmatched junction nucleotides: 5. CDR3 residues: CASGGQGVAFF. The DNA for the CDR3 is TGTGCCAGCGGCGGACAGGGGGTGGCTTTCTTT.

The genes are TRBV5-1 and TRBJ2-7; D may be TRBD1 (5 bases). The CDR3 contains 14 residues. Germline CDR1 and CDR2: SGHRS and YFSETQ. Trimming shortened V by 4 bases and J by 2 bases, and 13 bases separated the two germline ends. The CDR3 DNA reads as TGCGCCAGCAGCCTTGGGGCAGGCCCCTACGAGCAGTACTTC. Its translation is CASSLGAGPYEQYF.

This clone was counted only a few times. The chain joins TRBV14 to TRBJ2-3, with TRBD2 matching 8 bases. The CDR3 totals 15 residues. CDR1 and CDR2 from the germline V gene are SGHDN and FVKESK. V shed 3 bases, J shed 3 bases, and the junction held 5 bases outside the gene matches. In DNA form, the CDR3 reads TGTGCCAGCAGCCACTTCGCGGGAGGAACAGATACGCAGTATTTT. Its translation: CASSHFAGGTDTQYF.

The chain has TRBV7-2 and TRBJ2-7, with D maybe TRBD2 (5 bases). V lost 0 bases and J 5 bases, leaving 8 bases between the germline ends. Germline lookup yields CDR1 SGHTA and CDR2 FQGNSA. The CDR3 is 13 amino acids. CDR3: CASSLAFGNEQYF. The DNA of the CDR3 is TGTGCCAGCAGCTTAGCGTTCGGGAACGAGCAGTACTTC.

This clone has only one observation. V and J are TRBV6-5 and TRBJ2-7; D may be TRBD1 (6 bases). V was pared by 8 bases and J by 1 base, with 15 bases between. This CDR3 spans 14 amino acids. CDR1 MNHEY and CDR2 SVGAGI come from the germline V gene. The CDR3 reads CASLRDTLSYEQYF. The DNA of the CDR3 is TGTGCCAGCCTACGGGACACTCTTTCCTACGAGCAGTACTTC.